The source of this T cell receptor (beta chain) is a study of regulatory T cells in long-lasting Graves disease. Across the study: Graves' patients, diagnosed recently, had received antithyroid drugs under 3 months.

In building TCR beta libraries, iRepertoire HTBI primers were used together with Arm-PCR of CDR3 regions. MiXCR, applied by TCRdb to the multiplex PCR reads, yields one record per CDR3 protein. The data show under 300,000 distinct CDR3 sequences, 15% to 20% seen once. The CDR3 contains 13 residues. With 6 bases removed from V and 5 bases from J, the gap between germline ends came to 14 bases. CDR1 is DFQATT and CDR2 is SNEGSKA in the germline V gene (reference sequence). Time point: newly diagnosed GD, antithyroid drugs for less than 3 months. The TCR library was prepared using RNA isolated from PBMCs. In addition, the sample was reused for a study of T cells in Graves' hyperthyroidism and ophthalmopathy. This second study says: The primer set for the first-round RT-PCR of the TCR CDR3 was HTBI.

The rearrangement uses TRBV20-1 and TRBJ2-1; D unclear. The receptor was derived from a woman under 40 with Graves disease. The source material was peripheral blood mononuclear cells (PBMCs), sampled at new diagnosis, from a patient treated with antithyroid drugs. CDR3: CSAERLPNNEQFF. The CDR3 region has the DNA TGCAGTGCGGAGAGGCTTCCAAACAATGAGCAGTTCTTC.